This entry lists 28 T cell receptor beta chains sequenced from one sample in a study of blood T cell repertoires in COVID-19. Profiling relied on immunoSEQ multiplex PCR, and the TCRdb table lists in-frame clones only, not all of them. The sample includes about 270,000 clones, roughly nine tenths seen only once; the top ten take less than 15%. Sequencing was carried out using peripheral blood. These receptors all come from a woman aged 25 to 39 with COVID-19, enrolled during active disease.

This chain connects TRBV6-5 to TRBJ1-6; 7 bases match TRBD1. V trimming: 4 bases; J trimming: 6 bases; junction bases outside the gene matches: 3. Germline assignment: CDR1 MNHEY and CDR2 SVGAGI. The CDR3 has 14 amino acids. This chain's CDR3 is CASSFDRANSPLHF. CDR3 sequence (DNA): TGTGCCAGCAGTTTCGACAGGGCTAATTCACCCCTCCACTTT.

This clone was observed a handful of times. The same CDR3 also results from other DNA sequences found in this sample. The chain recombines TRBV5-1 with TRBJ1-2; the match to TRBD1 covers 7 bases. The germline CDR1 and CDR2 sequences are SGHRS and YFSETQ. The CDR3 is 13 amino acids. V lost 0 bases, J lost 8 bases, and 4 bases stayed unmatched. Here the CDR3 reads CASSLEGARGYTF. CDR3 DNA: TGCGCCAGCAGCTTGGAGGGGGCCAGAGGCTACACCTTC.

The chain combines TRBV5-1 with TRBJ2-1, with 10 positions matching TRBD2. Germline V CDR1 and CDR2: SGHRS, YFSETQ. There are 17 residues in the CDR3. The V gene end was trimmed by 1 base and the J gene end by 7 bases; junction bases not matched to a gene: 11. The CDR3 nucleotides are TGCGCCAGCAGCTTGATGAGCGGGGGGGCCGTAGGGAATGAGCAGTTCTTC. It is translated as CASSLMSGGAVGNEQFF. The full variable domain, rest sourced from reference TRBV5-1 and TRBJ2-1, is KAGVTQTPRYLIKTRGQQVTLSCSPISGHRSVSWYQQTPGQGLQFLFEYFSETQRNKGNFPGRFSGRQFSNSRSEMNVSTLELGDSALYLCASSLMSGGAVGNEQFFGPGTRLTVL.

The rearrangement links TRBV5-1 to TRBJ2-5; 9 bases match TRBD2. With V trimmed by 0 bases and J by 1 base, 1 base remained unmatched. The CDR3 length is 15 residues. In germline, CDR1 is SGHRS, CDR2 YFSETQ. CDR3 DNA sequence: TGCGCCAGCAGCTTGGTAGCGGGGGCCCAAGAGACCCAGTACTTC. As protein: CASSLVAGAQETQYF.

The chain recombines TRBV19 with TRBJ1-2; D ambiguous. The CDR3 is 15 amino acids. Germline assignment: CDR1 LNHDA and CDR2 SQIVND (reference sequence). The germline V and J ends were trimmed by 7 bases and 4 bases, with 19 bases remaining between them. As DNA, the CDR3 is TGTGCCAGTACCCCAGATTACGGAGTTTTCTATGGCTACACCTTC. As protein: CASTPDYGVFYGYTF.

Concerning this clone itself: The junction shows a germline mismatch at one end, possibly a read error. The V gene is TRBV19, the J gene TRBJ2-4, with 10 nucleotides matching TRBD1. Looked up from germline, CDR1 is LNHDA and CDR2 is SQIVND (reference sequence). The CDR3 spans 13 residues. The CDR3 spells CASSTGTGDPGIF. Here the CDR3 DNA reads TGTGCCAGTAGTACCGGGACAGGGGACCCTGGAATCTTC.

This clone turned up a few times. The chain uses TRBV6-4 and TRBJ2-6; D remains unclear. V was cut by 6 bases and J by 0 bases, with 6 bases left in between. Germline-derived CDR1 and CDR2 are MRHNA and SNTAGT. There are 14 residues in the CDR3. This CDR3 reads CASSPSSGANVLTF. CDR3 nucleotide sequence: TGTGCCAGCAGCCCTTCCTCTGGGGCCAACGTCCTGACTTTC.

The V call is TRBV6-5, the J call TRBJ2-4; D perhaps matches TRBD1 (5 bases). From germline, CDR1 is MNHEY and CDR2 SVGAGI. The CDR3 has 14 residues. V was trimmed by 5 bases and J by 0 bases, leaving 8 bases between them. In nucleotides, the CDR3 is TGTGCCAGCAGTAGACAGTTAGCCAAAAACATTCAGTACTTC. Protein: CASSRQLAKNIQYF.

The chain joins TRBV15 to TRBJ2-5, with D possibly TRBD1 on 6 matching bases. V was pared by 5 bases and J by 7 bases, with 8 bases between. This CDR3 comprises 11 residues. CDR1 is LNHNV and CDR2 is YYDKDF in the germline V gene (reference sequence). CDR3 DNA: TGTGCCACCAGCCTACAGGGGACCCAGTACTTC. Translating gives CATSLQGTQYF.

V usage is TRBV5-8 and J usage is TRBJ1-3; 11 nucleotides align to TRBD1. CDR3 length: 15 amino acids. V dropped 6 bases and J dropped 6; count of bases not matched to a gene: 8. The V gene's germline CDR1 is SGHTS and CDR2 YDEGEE. CDR3 in amino acids: CASTPRDRGENTIYF. CDR3 nucleotide sequence: TGTGCCAGCACCCCCCGGGACAGGGGGGAAAACACCATATATTTT.

The chain joins TRBV5-1 to TRBJ2-6; possibly TRBD1 for D (5 bases). CDR3 length: 16 amino acids. V lost 3 bases and J 3 bases, leaving 13 bases between the germline ends. Germline loops: CDR1 SGHRS, CDR2 YFSETQ. CDR3 in amino acids: CASSSRVQFGANVLTF. The CDR3 region has the DNA TGCGCCAGCAGCTCCAGGGTACAATTTGGGGCCAACGTCCTGACTTTC.

This clone showed up just once. CDR3 region: CASSQVGGGAGTGELFF. The CDR3 DNA sequence: TGCGCCAGCAGCCAAGTAGGCGGGGGGGCAGGGACCGGGGAGCTGTTTTTT. The rearrangement uses TRBV4-1 and TRBJ2-2, with TRBD2 identical over 9 bases. The V and J ends lost 1 base and 5 bases, in that order; junction bases with no gene match: 8. CDR1 is MGHRA, CDR2 YSYEKL, per germline. This CDR3 is 17 amino acids long.

The chain employs TRBV7-6 and TRBJ1-6, with 9 bases lining up with TRBD1. The CDR3 has 20 residues. With V trimmed by 3 bases and J by 0 bases, 12 bases remained unmatched. Germline V CDR1 and CDR2: SGHVS, FNYEAQ. The DNA for the CDR3 is TGTGCCAGCAGCTTGGGCCCGGGACAGGGACCTTTCTCCTATAATTCACCCCTCCACTTT. Protein sequence: CASSLGPGQGPFSYNSPLHF.

V usage is TRBV29-1 and J usage is TRBJ1-1; TRBD1 agrees at 7 bases. The CDR3 is 19 amino acids. The germline V gene encodes CDR1 SQVTM and CDR2 ANQGSEA. The V segment lost 5 bases and the J segment 3 bases; nucleotides outside the gene matches: 24. CDR3 in DNA: TGCAGCGTTAATGGGCCCCCTTACAGGGGCTCCTTAGGGGACACTGAAGCTTTCTTT. Protein sequence: CSVNGPPYRGSLGDTEAFF.

This clone was recorded only once. V is TRBV19 and J is TRBJ1-1; no firm D call. The CDR3 is 13 amino acids. Germline V gene data show CDR1 as LNHDA and CDR2 as SQIVND (reference sequence). V shed 2 bases and J shed 1 base, with 5 bases lying between them. CDR3 coding DNA: TGTGCCAGTAGTATAAGACAGAACACTGAAGCTTTCTTT. It is translated as CASSIRQNTEAFF.

V is TRBV27 and J is TRBJ2-3; 7 bases match TRBD1. The CDR3 totals 15 residues. The V segment lost 6 bases and the J segment 3 bases; nucleotides outside the gene matches: 9. The germline V gene has CDR1 MNHEY and CDR2 SMNVEV (reference sequence). The CDR3 protein is CASSPIGQVTDTQYF. In DNA form, the CDR3 reads TGTGCCAGCAGCCCCATTGGACAGGTTACAGATACGCAGTATTTT.

The chain couples TRBV19 to TRBJ2-3; D may be TRBD1 (6 bases). Germline-derived CDR1 and CDR2 are LNHDA and SQIVND (reference sequence). Trimming shortened V by 7 bases and J by 2 bases, and 16 bases separated the two germline ends. This CDR3 comprises 15 residues. For the CDR3, the DNA is TGTGCCAGTACCCTGTCAGGGGTCCTCACAGATACGCAGTATTTT. Encoded protein: CASTLSGVLTDTQYF.

This clone showed up just once. CDR3 sequence reads: CASSSPGQGMDTQYF. The CDR3 DNA reads TGTGCCAGCAGCTCGCCGGGACAGGGTATGGATACGCAGTATTTT. The chain has TRBV7-9 and TRBJ2-3; 9 nucleotides agree with TRBD1. Unmatched junction bases numbered 8, after V lost 4 bases and J lost 6 bases. Per the germline V gene, CDR1 is SEHNR and CDR2 is FQNEAQ (reference sequence). The CDR3 length is 15 residues.

The CDR3 DNA sequence: TGTGCCAGCAGTTACTCTTTCCCTAGCGGGGCGTACGAGCAGTACTTC. Its translation is CASSYSFPSGAYEQYF. The chain couples TRBV6-5 to TRBJ2-7; 9 nucleotides line up with TRBD2. V shed 0 bases, J shed 4 bases, and the junction held 7 bases outside the gene matches. Germline CDR1 and CDR2: MNHEY and SVGAGI. This CDR3 region has 16 residues.

The CDR3 DNA reads as TGTGCCAGCAGTGAATGGTGGGCGGGGGTAAGGACAGATACGCAGTATTTT. Amino acid sequence: CASSEWWAGVRTDTQYF. This rearrangement joins TRBV6-1 to TRBJ2-3; 7 bases are a match to TRBD2. The CDR3 runs 17 residues. Trimming at V came to 2 bases and at J to 3 bases, leaving 11 bases not matched to a gene. The V gene's germline CDR1 is MNHNS and CDR2 SASEGT.

V usage is TRBV12-3 or TRBV12-4 and J usage is TRBJ2-7; the D gene is possibly TRBD2 (5 bases). Trimming shortened V by 8 bases and J by 1 base, and 9 bases separated the two germline ends. This CDR3 is 12 amino acids long. CDR3 in amino acids: CASRPGSYEQYF. In DNA form, the CDR3 reads TGTGCCAGCCGACCGGGATCCTACGAGCAGTACTTC.

This clone was counted a single time. The chain employs TRBV23-1 and TRBJ1-4, with D hard to call. TRBV23-1 counts as an open reading frame of uncertain function. The CDR3 spans 15 residues. Trimming took off 9 bases at V and 4 bases at J, with 18 bases between the two ends. CDR3 amino acids: CARGLGRDLNEKLFF. In nucleotides, the CDR3 is TGCGCCAGGGGTTTAGGGAGAGACCTTAATGAAAAACTGTTTTTT.

Comment on this clone: Other DNA sequences in this specimen translate into the identical CDR3. The gene calls are TRBV29-1 and TRBJ1-1; TRBD1 is a possible D gene (6 bases). Germline V gives CDR1 SQVTM, CDR2 ANQGSEA. V was pared by 5 bases and J by 8 bases, with 9 bases between. The length of the CDR3 is 10 residues. The CDR3 DNA is TGCAGCGTTTTCCAGGGGGAAGCTTTCTTT. Translation: CSVFQGEAFF.

This chain joins TRBV19 and TRBJ2-1; 8 nucleotides align to TRBD2. Germline V gene sequence: CDR1 LNHDA, CDR2 SQIVND (reference sequence). Trimming cost V 3 bases and J 7 bases; bases outside gene matches: 5. CDR3 size: 14 residues. The CDR3, as DNA: TGTGCCAGTAGTATTTGGGCTAGCGGGAATGAGCAGTTCTTC. This encodes CASSIWASGNEQFF. Looking up the rest from reference TRBV19 and TRBJ2-1 gives the full variable domain: DGGITQSPKYLFRKEGQNVTLSCEQNLNHDAMYWYRQDPGQGLRLIYYSQIVNDFQKGDIAEGYSVSREKKESFPLTVTSAQKNPTAFYLCASSIWASGNEQFFGPGTRLTVL.

The V and J genes are TRBV10-2 and TRBJ1-4; the match to TRBD1 covers 7 bases. The CDR3 runs to 16 residues. V lost 2 bases, J lost 5 bases, and 8 bases stayed unmatched. Looked up from germline, CDR1 is WSHSY and CDR2 is SAAADI. The CDR3 is CASSEPRGQINEKLFF. The DNA of the CDR3 is TGCGCCAGCAGTGAGCCGAGGGGACAGATAAATGAAAAACTGTTTTTT.

The gene calls are TRBV7-2 and TRBJ1-6; 10 bases are a match to TRBD1. The CDR3 runs 18 residues. Germline trimming cut 2 bases from V and 3 bases from J; bases unmatched to any gene: 7. CDR1 and CDR2 (germline): SGHTA, FQGNSA. Here the CDR3 DNA reads TGTGCCAGCAGCTTATGGTCGACAGGGGGCTTCTATAATTCACCCCTCCACTTT. Translating gives CASSLWSTGGFYNSPLHF.

V is TRBV11-2 and J is TRBJ2-7; TRBD1 aligns across 9 bases. The germline gives CDR1 SGHAT, CDR2 FQNNGV. This CDR3 has 17 amino acids. V trimming: 5 bases; J trimming: 2 bases; junction bases outside the gene matches: 13. In DNA, the CDR3 is TGTGCCAGCAGCCCGTATCCCGGGACAGGGACCGCCTACGAGCAGTACTTC. It yields the protein CASSPYPGTGTAYEQYF. The full variable domain, its missing parts supplied by reference TRBV11-2 and TRBJ2-7, is EAGVAQSPRYKIIEKRQSVAFWCNPISGHATLYWYQQILGQGPKLLIQFQNNGVVDDSQLPKDRFSAERLKGVDSTLKIQPAKLEDSAVYLCASSPYPGTGTAYEQYFGPGTRLTVT.

The J gene is TRBJ1-5, the V gene TRBV27; no clear D gene. The CDR3 is 16 residues long. Trimming pared 5 bases from V and 0 bases from J, leaving 14 bases between. In germline, CDR1 is MNHEY, CDR2 SMNVEV (reference sequence). The CDR3 region has the DNA TGTGCCAGCAGTCCCACGGGTCGATATAGCAATCAGCCCCAGCATTTT. Translation gives CASSPTGRYSNQPQHF.